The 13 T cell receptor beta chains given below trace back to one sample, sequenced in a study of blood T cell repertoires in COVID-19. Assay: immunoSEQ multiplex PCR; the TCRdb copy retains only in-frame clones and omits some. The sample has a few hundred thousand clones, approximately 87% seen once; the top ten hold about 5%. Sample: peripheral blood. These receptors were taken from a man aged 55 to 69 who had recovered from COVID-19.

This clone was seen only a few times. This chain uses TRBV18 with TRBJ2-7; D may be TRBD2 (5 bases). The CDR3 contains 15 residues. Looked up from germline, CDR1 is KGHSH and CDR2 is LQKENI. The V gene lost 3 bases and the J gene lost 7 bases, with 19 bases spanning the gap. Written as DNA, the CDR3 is TGTGCCAGCTCACCGACGACAACCGCACGGGGTGAGCAGTACTTC. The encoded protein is CASSPTTTARGEQYF.

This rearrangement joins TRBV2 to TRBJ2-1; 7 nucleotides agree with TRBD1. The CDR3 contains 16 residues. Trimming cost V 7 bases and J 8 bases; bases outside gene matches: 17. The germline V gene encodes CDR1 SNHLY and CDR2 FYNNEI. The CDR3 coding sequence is TGTGCCAGCATCTGGGACCGGGACAGCTATATCGATGAGCAGTTCTTC. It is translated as CASIWDRDSYIDEQFF.

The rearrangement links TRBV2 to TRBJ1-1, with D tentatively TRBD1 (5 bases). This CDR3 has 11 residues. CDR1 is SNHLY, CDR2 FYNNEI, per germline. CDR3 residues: CASGREGLAFF. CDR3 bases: TGTGCTAGTGGCAGGGAGGGTTTAGCTTTCTTT.

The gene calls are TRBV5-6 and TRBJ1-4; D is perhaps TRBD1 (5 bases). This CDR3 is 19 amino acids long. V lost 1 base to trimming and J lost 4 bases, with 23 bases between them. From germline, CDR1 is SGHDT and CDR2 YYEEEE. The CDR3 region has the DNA TGTGCCAGCAGCTTGTATCAGGCCAGCCACCCCGGGGGTAATGAAAAACTGTTTTTT. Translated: CASSLYQASHPGGNEKLFF.

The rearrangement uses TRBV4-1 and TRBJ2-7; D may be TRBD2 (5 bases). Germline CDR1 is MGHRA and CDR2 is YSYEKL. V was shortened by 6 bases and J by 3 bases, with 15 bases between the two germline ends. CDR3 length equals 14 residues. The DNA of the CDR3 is TGCGCCAGCAGACTAGAGCCGCAAGGCTACGAGCAGTACTTC. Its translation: CASRLEPQGYEQYF.

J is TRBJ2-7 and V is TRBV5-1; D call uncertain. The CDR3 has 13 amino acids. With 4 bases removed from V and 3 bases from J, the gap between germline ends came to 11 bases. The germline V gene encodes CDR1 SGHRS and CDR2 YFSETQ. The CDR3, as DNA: TGCGCCAGCAGCAAGCTTAAGAACTACGAGCAGTACTTC. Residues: CASSKLKNYEQYF.

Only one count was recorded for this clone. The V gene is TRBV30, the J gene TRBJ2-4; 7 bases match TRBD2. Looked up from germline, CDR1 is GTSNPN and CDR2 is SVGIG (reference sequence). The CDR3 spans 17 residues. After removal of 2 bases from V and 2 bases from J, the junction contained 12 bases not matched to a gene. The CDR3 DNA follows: TGTGCCTGGAGTCCCGGGACGGGGGGTCCGTCCAAAAACATTCAGTACTTC. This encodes CAWSPGTGGPSKNIQYF. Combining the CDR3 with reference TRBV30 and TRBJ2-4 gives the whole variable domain SQTIHQWPATLVQPVGSPLSLECTVEGTSNPNLYWYRQAAGRGLQLLFYSVGIGQISSEVPQNLSASRPQDRQFILSSKKLLLSDSGFYLCAWSPGTGGPSKNIQYFGAGTRLSVL.

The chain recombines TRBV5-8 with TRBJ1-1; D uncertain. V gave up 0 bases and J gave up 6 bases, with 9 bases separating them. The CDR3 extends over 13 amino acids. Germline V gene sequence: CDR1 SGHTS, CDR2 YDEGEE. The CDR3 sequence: CASSLETRSEAFF. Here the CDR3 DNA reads TGTGCCAGCAGCTTGGAGACTCGATCTGAAGCTTTCTTT.

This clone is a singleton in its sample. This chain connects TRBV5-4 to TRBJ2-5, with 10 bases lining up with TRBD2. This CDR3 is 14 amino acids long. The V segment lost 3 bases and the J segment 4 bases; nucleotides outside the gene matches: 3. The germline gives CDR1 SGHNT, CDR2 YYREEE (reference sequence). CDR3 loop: CASSSLAGAETQYF. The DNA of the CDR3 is TGTGCCAGCAGCTCCCTAGCGGGAGCAGAGACCCAGTACTTC.

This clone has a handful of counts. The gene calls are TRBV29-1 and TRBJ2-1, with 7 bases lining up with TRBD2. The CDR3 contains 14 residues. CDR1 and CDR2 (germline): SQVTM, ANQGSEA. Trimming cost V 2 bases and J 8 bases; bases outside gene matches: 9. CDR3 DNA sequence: TGCAGCGTTGAAAGGGGCGGGGGTACCCATGAGCAGTTCTTC. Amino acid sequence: CSVERGGGTHEQFF.

The CDR3 protein is CASSPRDSPAANTEAFF. CDR3 DNA sequence: TGTGCCAGCAGTCCACGGGACAGCCCTGCCGCGAACACTGAAGCTTTCTTT. The rearrangement uses TRBV6-6 and TRBJ1-1, with 7 bases aligning to TRBD1. The V gene end was trimmed by 5 bases and the J gene end by 1 base; junction bases not matched to a gene: 13. This CDR3 comprises 17 residues. CDR1 and CDR2 (germline): MNHNY, SVGAGI (reference sequence).

This CDR3 is CATSRDLTANEQFF. DNA of the CDR3: TGTGCCACCAGCAGAGATCTGACAGCCAATGAGCAGTTCTTC. This chain connects TRBV15 to TRBJ2-1, with D perhaps matching TRBD1 (5 bases). Germline V lookup: CDR1 LNHNV, CDR2 YYDKDF (reference sequence). V lost 0 bases to trimming and J lost 6 bases, with 9 bases between them. The CDR3 runs to 14 residues.

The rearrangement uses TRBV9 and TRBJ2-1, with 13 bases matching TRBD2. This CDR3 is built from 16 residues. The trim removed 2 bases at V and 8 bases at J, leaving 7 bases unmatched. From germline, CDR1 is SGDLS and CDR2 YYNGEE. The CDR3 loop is CASSVTSGGRFDEQFF. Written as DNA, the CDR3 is TGTGCCAGCAGCGTGACTAGCGGGGGGCGATTCGATGAGCAGTTCTTC.